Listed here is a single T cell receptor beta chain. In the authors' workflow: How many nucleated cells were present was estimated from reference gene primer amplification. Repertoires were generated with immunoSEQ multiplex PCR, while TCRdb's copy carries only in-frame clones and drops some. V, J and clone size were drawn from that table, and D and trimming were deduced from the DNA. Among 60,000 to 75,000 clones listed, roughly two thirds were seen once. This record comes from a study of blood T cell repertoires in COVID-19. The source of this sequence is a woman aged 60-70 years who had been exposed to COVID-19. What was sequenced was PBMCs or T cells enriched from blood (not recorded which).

The CDR3 bases are TGTGCCAGCAGTTTCGAGTCAGGGTTGCAGCCCCAGCATTTT. As protein: CASSFESGLQPQHF. This chain links TRBV28 with TRBJ1-5, with D perhaps matching TRBD1 (5 bases). Germline-derived CDR1 and CDR2 are MDHEN and SYDVKM. With 3 bases removed from V and 7 bases from J, the gap between germline ends came to 13 bases. The CDR3 totals 14 residues. Together with reference TRBV28 and TRBJ1-5, the CDR3 gives the full variable domain: DVKVTQSSRYLVKRTGEKVFLECVQDMDHENMFWYRQDPGLGLRLIYFSYDVKMKEKGDIPEGYSVSREKKERFSLILESASTNQTSMYLCASSFESGLQPQHFGDGTRLSIL.